This T cell receptor (beta chain) was found in a study of shared clonotypes between healthy human individuals. Clones were sequenced by immunoSEQ multiplex PCR, and TCRdb holds only the in-frame ones, with some missing. The profile shows roughly 760,000 clones, roughly 70% of them singletons. This clone was detected only a few times. The sequence came from a woman in her 30s in good health. The sequencing input was memory CD4+ T cells sorted from blood. The subset is: CD45RA-negative fraction.

CDR3 nucleotides: TGTGCCAGCAGGAGTAGCGGGAGGGCTGGGGAAAACATTCAGTACTTC. This codes for CASRSSGRAGENIQYF. The chain links TRBV13 to TRBJ2-4; 11 bases align to TRBD2. Germline assignment: CDR1 PRHDT and CDR2 FYEKMQ (reference sequence). V shed 6 bases and J 5 bases; nucleotides not matched to a gene: 9. The CDR3 covers 16 residues.